This T cell receptor beta chain was identified in a study of Tregs in tolerant kidney transplant recipients. Only in-frame clones appear in the TCRdb table, and some are missing; sequencing was by immunoSEQ multiplex PCR. The sample has roughly 69,000 clones, roughly 91% seen once. In its sample, this clone was seen a few times. Its antigen is unidentified. Regarding the study as a whole: Findings come from small patient numbers and require larger validation.

The CDR3 loop spans 13 amino acids. The V end lost 4 bases, the J end lost 1 base, and 10 bases lay between the germline ends. Germline V gene data show CDR1 as SQVTM and CDR2 as ANQGSEA. The rearrangement links TRBV29-1 to TRBJ1-1; D is possibly TRBD1 (5 bases). This clonotype was obtained from a human donor who received a combined kidney and bone marrow transplant. The specimen was CD4+ T cells from blood, collected before the transplant. The CDR3 spells CSVGRDQNTEAFF. CDR3 DNA sequence: TGCAGCGTTGGGCGGGACCAGAACACTGAAGCTTTCTTT.